The rows below give T cell receptor beta chains drawn from one sample of a study of cytomegalovirus exposure and HLA in healthy donors. TCRdb's copy holds only in-frame clones and misses some; the assay was immunoSEQ multiplex PCR. The data contain more than 95,000 clones, roughly 80% of them singletons. The sequenced material came from PBMCs. These receptors came from a man aged 25 to 40 in good health and CMV-seropositive. CDR3s include the opening cysteine and the closing phenylalanine or tryptophan. D genes are given only for firm matches. Only some rows state a clone size, as once, few, many or a class for expanded clones.

j_call	v_call	d_call	clone_size	cdr3_aa	cdr3_nt
TRBJ1-3	TRBV5-8	TRBD1	-	CASSFDRVSGNTIYF	TGTGCCAGCAGCTTCGACAGGGTCTCTGGAAACACCATATATTTT
TRBJ2-1	TRBV6-6	-	-	CASSSARQGFNEQFF	TGTGCCAGCAGCTCCGCCCGTCAGGGGTTCAATGAGCAGTTCTTC
TRBJ1-4	TRBV30	-	-	CAWSLGRGELFF	TGTGCCTGGAGTTTAGGGAGGGGCGAACTGTTTTTT
TRBJ2-3	TRBV5-1	-	-	CASSLVADTDTQYF	TGCGCCAGCAGCTTGGTAGCAGACACAGATACGCAGTATTTT
TRBJ1-1	TRBV6-5	TRBD1	-	CASRTGRTEAFF	TGTGCCAGCCGGACAGGGAGGACTGAAGCTTTCTTT
TRBJ1-4	TRBV28	TRBD1	-	CASSPTGEEKLFF	TGTGCCAGCAGTCCAACAGGGGAGGAAAAACTGTTTTTT
TRBJ2-7	TRBV11-1	TRBD2	-	CASSPLGASGAYEQYF	TGTGCCAGCAGCCCCCTCGGGGCTAGCGGGGCCTACGAGCAGTACTTC
TRBJ1-5	TRBV28	-	-	CASGGREGGNQPQHF	TGTGCCAGCGGAGGGCGGGAAGGTGGCAATCAGCCCCAGCATTTT
TRBJ2-1	TRBV2	TRBD1	once	CASREGGSFGDEQFF	TGTGCCAGCAGAGAAGGGGGCTCGTTTGGCGATGAGCAGTTCTTC
TRBJ2-6	TRBV7-2	-	-	CASSWGGTASSGANVLTF	TGTGCCAGCAGCTGGGGCGGGACCGCGAGCTCTGGGGCCAACGTCCTGACTTTC
TRBJ1-5	TRBV5-8	TRBD1	-	CASSPGQNNQPQHF	TGTGCCAGCAGCCCGGGACAGAACAATCAGCCCCAGCATTTT
TRBJ2-7	TRBV6-5	TRBD1	-	CASSYTGGAQYF	TGTGCCAGCAGTTATACAGGGGGCGCCCAGTACTTC
TRBJ1-1	TRBV10-3	TRBD1	-	CAISDREPGQQKAFF	TGTGCCATCAGTGATCGAGAACCGGGACAGCAGAAAGCTTTCTTT
TRBJ2-7	TRBV10-3	-	-	CAISEGALLGNEQYF	TGTGCCATCAGTGAGGGGGCTTTGTTGGGAAACGAGCAGTACTTC
TRBJ2-1	TRBV18	TRBD2	-	CASSPLLAGVYNEQFF	TGTGCCAGCTCACCACTGCTAGCGGGAGTGTACAATGAGCAGTTCTTC
TRBJ1-1	TRBV7-9	-	-	CASSTQGSTEAFF	TGTGCCAGCAGCACACAGGGTAGCACTGAAGCTTTCTTT
TRBJ2-1	TRBV4-3	-	-	CASSQEADNEQFF	TGCGCCAGCAGCCAAGAGGCGGACAATGAGCAGTTCTTC